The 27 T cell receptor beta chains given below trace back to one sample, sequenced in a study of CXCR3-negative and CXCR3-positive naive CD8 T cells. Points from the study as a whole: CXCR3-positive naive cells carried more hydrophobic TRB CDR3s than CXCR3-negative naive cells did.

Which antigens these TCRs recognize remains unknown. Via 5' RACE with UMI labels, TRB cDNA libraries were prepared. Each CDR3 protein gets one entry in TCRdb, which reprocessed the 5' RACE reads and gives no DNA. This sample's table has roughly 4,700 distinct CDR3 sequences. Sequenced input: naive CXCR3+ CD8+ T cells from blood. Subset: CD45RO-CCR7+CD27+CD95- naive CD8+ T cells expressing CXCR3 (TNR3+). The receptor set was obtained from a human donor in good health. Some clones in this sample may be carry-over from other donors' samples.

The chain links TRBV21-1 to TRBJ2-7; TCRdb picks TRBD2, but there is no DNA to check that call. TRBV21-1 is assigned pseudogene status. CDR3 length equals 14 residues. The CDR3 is CASSKLVAGHEQYF.

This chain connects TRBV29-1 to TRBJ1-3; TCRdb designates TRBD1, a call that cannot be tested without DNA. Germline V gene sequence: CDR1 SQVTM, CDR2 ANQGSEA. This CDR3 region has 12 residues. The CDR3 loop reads CSVSGQGNTIYF.

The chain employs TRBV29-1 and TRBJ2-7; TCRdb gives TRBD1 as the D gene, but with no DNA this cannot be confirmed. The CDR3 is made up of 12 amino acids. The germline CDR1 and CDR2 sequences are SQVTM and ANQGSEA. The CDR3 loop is CSVRDSSYEQYF.

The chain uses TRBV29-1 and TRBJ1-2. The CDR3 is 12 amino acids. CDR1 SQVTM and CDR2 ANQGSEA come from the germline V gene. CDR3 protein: CSVDHSYYGYTF.

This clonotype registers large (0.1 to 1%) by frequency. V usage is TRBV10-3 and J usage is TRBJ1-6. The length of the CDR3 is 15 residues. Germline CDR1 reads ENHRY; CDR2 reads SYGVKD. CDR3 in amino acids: CAISEGTETNSPLHF.

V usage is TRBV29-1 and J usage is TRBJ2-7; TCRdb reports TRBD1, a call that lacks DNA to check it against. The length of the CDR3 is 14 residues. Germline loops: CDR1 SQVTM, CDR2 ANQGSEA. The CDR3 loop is CSVLGTGSSYEQYF.

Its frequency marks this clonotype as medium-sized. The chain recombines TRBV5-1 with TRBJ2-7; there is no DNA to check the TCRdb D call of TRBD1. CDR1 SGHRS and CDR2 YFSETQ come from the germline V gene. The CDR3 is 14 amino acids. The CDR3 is CASSSPYGTEEQYF. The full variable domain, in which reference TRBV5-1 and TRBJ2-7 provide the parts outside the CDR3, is KAGVTQTPRYLIKTRGQQVTLSCSPISGHRSVSWYQQTPGQGLQFLFEYFSETQRNKGNFPGRFSGRQFSNSRSEMNVSTLELGDSALYLCASSSPYGTEEQYFGPGTRLTVT.

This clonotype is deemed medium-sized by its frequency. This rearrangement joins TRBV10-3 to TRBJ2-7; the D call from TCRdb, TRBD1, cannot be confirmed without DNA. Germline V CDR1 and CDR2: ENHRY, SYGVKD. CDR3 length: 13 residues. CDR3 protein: CAITSGQGDEQYF.

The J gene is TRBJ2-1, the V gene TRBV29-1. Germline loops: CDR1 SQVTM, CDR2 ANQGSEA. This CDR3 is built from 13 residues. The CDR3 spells CSVVDIHGNEQFF.

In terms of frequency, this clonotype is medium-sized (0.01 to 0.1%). The CDR3 spells CASSLYQGGDIQYF. This chain connects TRBV7-8 to TRBJ2-4; TCRdb selects TRBD1, and the lack of DNA leaves this call unchecked. CDR1 and CDR2 from the germline V gene are SGHVS and FQNEAQ. This CDR3 comprises 14 residues. Variable domain in full (rest from reference TRBV7-8 and TRBJ2-4): GAGVSQSPRYKVAKRGQDVALRCDPISGHVSLFWYQQALGQGPEFLTYFQNEAQLDKSGLPSDRFFAERPEGSVSTLKIQRTQQEDSAVYLCASSLYQGGDIQYFGAGTRLSVL.

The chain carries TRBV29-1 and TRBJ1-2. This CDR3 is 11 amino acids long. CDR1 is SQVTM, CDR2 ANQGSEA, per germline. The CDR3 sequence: CSVVVGYGYTF.

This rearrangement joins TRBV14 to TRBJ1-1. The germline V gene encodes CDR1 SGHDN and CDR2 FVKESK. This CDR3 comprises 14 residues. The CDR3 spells CASSLTVMNTEAFF.

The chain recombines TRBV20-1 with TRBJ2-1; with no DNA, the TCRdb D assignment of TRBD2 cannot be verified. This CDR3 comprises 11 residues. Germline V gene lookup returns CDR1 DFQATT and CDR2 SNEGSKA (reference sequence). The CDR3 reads CSAPLAAEQFF.

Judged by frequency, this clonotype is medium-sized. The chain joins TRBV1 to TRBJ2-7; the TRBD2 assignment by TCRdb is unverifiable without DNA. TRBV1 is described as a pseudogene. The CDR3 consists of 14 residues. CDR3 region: CTSRPTSEDLEQYF.

The CDR3 protein is CSVPAPGAYEQYF. The chain links TRBV29-1 to TRBJ2-7; TCRdb's D call of TRBD1 is untestable without DNA. Germline CDR1 and CDR2: SQVTM and ANQGSEA. The CDR3 has 13 residues.

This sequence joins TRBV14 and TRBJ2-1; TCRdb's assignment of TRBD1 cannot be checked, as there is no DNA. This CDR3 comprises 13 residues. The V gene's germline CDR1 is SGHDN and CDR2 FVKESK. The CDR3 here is CASSWGPRNEQFF.

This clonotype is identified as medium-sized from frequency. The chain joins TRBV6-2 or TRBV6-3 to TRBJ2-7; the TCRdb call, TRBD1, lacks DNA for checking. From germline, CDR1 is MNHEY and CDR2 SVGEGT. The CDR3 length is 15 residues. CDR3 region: CASSYWDMRSYEQYF.

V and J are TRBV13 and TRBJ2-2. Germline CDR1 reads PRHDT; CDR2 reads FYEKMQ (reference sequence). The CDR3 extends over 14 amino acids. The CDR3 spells CASSSTQNTGELFF. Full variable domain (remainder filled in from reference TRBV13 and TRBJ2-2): AAGVIQSPRHLIKEKRETATLKCYPIPRHDTVYWYQQGPGQDPQFLISFYEKMQSDKGSIPDRFSAQQFSDYHSELNMSSLELGDSALYFCASSSTQNTGELFFGEGSRLTVL.

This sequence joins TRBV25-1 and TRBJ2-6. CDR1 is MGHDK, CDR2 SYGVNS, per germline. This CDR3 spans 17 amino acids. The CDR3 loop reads CASSDTRRISGDNVLTF.

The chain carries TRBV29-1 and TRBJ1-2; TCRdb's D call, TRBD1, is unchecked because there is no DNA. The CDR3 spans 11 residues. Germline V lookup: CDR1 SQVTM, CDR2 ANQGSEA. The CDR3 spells CSVEGTGDYTF.

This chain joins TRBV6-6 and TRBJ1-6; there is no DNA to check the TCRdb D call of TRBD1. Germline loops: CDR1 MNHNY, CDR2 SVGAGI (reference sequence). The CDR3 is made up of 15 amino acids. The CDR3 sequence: CASSPDRGHNSPLHF.

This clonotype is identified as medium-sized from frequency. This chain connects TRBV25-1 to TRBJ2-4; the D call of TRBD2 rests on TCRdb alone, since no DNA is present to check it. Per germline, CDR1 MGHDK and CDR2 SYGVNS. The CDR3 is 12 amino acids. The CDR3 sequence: CASSDGGNIQYF.

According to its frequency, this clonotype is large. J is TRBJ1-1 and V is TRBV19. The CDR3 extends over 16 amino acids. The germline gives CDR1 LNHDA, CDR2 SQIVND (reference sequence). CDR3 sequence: CASSTLQYNMNTEAFF.

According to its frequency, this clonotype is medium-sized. CDR3 region: CASSSGSFNEQFF. The rearrangement links TRBV25-1 to TRBJ2-1; TCRdb picks TRBD2, but there is no DNA to check that call. This CDR3 has 13 residues. Germline loops: CDR1 MGHDK, CDR2 SYGVNS.

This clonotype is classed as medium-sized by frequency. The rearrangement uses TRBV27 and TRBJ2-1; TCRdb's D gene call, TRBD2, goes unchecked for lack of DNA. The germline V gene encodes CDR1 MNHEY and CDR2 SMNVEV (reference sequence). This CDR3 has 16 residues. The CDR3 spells CASSLVGLVGLNEQFF.

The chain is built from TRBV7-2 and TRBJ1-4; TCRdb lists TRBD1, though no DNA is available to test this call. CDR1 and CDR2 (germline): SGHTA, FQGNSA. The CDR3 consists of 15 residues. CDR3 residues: CASSLGPGGTGKLFF.

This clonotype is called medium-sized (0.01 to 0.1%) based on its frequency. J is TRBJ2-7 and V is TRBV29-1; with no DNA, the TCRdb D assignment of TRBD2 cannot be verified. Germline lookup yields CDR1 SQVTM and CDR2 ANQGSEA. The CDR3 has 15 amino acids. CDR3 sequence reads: CSVEGGTISSYEQYF.